This T cell receptor beta chain was profiled in a study of neurological immune-mediated disorders. General study points: The expanded clones of different subjects shared no CDR3 amino acid sequences (suggesting private repertoires in all groups).

TCRdb reprocessed the 5' RACE reads with MiXCR, giving one entry per CDR3 protein. The sample consists of 45,000 or so distinct CDR3 sequences, less than 4% of them appearing once. This clonotype was seen at least ten times. No antigen is known for it. The clonotype comes from a woman aged 50 to 60 with multiple sclerosis. Sequenced input: PBMCs.

DNA of the CDR3: TGCAGTTGGTGGGATTACGAGCAGTACTTC. It codes for CSWWDYEQYF. The rearrangement joins TRBV20-1 to TRBJ2-7, with D hard to call. CDR1 DFQATT and CDR2 SNEGSKA come from the germline V gene (reference sequence). V was clipped by 8 bases and J by 4 bases, with 9 bases between them. CDR3 length: 10 amino acids.